Listed below are T cell receptor beta chains from one sample, sequenced in a study of response to subunit inactivated influenza vaccine. TCRdb processed the RT-PCR reads anew with MiXCR; each CDR3 protein has one entry. The table includes 500,000 to 600,000 distinct CDR3 sequences, around 8% detected once. The source material was PBMCs from blood, sampled around 25 months after vaccination. The receptor source for this set is a man aged 50-75 years who received an inactivated influenza vaccine. The CDR3 runs from the conserved cysteine through the conserved F or W. A D gene is named only where the DNA matches it firmly. The size field is filled for only some rows; it gives once, few, many or a size class.

J gene	V gene	clone size	D gene	CDR3 protein	CDR3 DNA
TRBJ1-1	TRBV5-1	many	.	CASKTSWTVNTEAFF	TGCGCCAGCAAGACCTCGTGGACGGTGAACACTGAAGCTTTCTTT
TRBJ1-2	TRBV11-1	many	.	CASSGGKGYTF	TGTGCCAGCAGCGGAGGGAAAGGCTACACCTTC
TRBJ1-1	TRBV24-1	many	.	CATSVPEAFF	TGTGCCACCAGTGTACCTGAAGCTTTCTTT
TRBJ2-5	TRBV3-1	many	.	CASSPGPWRETQYF	TGTGCCAGCAGCCCGGGACCGTGGCGGGAGACCCAGTACTTC
TRBJ2-1	TRBV11-2	many	.	CASSLGGLASYNEQFF	TGTGCCAGCAGCTTAGGGGGTTTAGCGAGCTACAATGAGCAGTTCTTC
TRBJ2-7	TRBV6-5	.	TRBD1	CASRSTGDEQYF	TGTGCCAGCAGGTCTACAGGGGACGAGCAGTACTTC
TRBJ2-5	TRBV10-3	.	TRBD1	CAISVTQGEETQYF	TGTGCCATCAGCGTAACTCAGGGGGAAGAGACCCAGTACTTC
TRBJ1-2	TRBV4-3	many	.	CASSQTGYGYTF	TGCGCCAGCAGCCAGACAGGTTATGGCTACACCTTC
TRBJ1-1	TRBV20-1	many	.	CSAVDGGAWTEAFF	TGCAGTGCCGTTGACGGGGGGGCTTGGACTGAAGCTTTCTTT
TRBJ2-1	TRBV25-1	.	.	CASSINSYMGEQFF	TGTGCCAGTTCAATAAATTCCTACATGGGTGAGCAGTTCTTC
TRBJ1-3	TRBV5-6	.	TRBD1	CASSEGQEQSSGNTIYF	TGTGCCAGCAGCGAGGGACAGGAACAGAGCTCTGGAAACACCATATATTTT
TRBJ2-3	TRBV27	.	.	CASSLYTSRSDTQYF	TGTGCCAGCAGTTTATACACTAGCAGATCAGATACGCAGTATTTT
TRBJ2-5	TRBV15	many	.	CATSKSSKHQETQYF	TGTGCCACCAGCAAGTCTTCGAAACACCAAGAGACCCAGTACTTC
TRBJ1-1	TRBV29-1	many	TRBD1	CSVVNRGRNTEAFF	TGCAGCGTTGTAAACAGGGGTAGAAACACTGAAGCTTTCTTT
TRBJ2-5	TRBV7-2	many	.	CASSLVLLETQYF	TGTGCCAGCAGTTTGGTTCTATTGGAGACCCAGTACTTC
TRBJ2-5	TRBV10-3	.	TRBD1	CAISDQDRSGETQYF	TGTGCCATCAGTGACCAGGACAGGTCGGGGGAGACCCAGTACTTC
TRBJ2-5	TRBV30	many	TRBD2	CAWTWTSSGSQYF	TGTGCCTGGACCTGGACTAGCAGTGGGTCCCAGTACTTC
TRBJ2-3	TRBV18	many	.	CASSPSGYTDTQYF	TGTGCCAGCTCACCAAGCGGGTACACAGATACGCAGTATTTT
TRBJ1-6	TRBV12-3/TRBV12-4	many	.	CASSLRAAGNSPLHF	TGTGCCAGCAGTTTAAGGGCCGCCGGCAATTCACCCCTCCACTTT
TRBJ1-1	TRBV7-9	.	.	CASSADRSTEAFF	TGTGCCAGCAGCGCTGACAGGAGCACTGAAGCTTTCTTT